The clone carrying this TCR beta chain was recorded at least ten times. Its antigen is currently unknown. This entry belongs to a study of regulatory T cells in long-lasting Graves disease. Notes on the study in general: Not thyroid tissue but only peripheral blood was studied. Persistent disease was characterized by preferential usage of TRBV28, TRBJ1-2 and TRBJ2-5.

Building of the TCR beta libraries involved iRepertoire HTBI primers and Arm-PCR of CDR3 regions. TCRdb analysed the multiplex PCR reads with MiXCR anew, one entry per CDR3 protein. In the table there are some 500,000 distinct CDR3 sequences, approximately 13% of which are singletons. Germline V gives CDR1 MNHNS, CDR2 SASEGT. The germline V and J ends were trimmed by 2 bases and 6 bases, with 8 bases remaining between them. The CDR3 covers 13 residues. Regarding time point: newly diagnosed GD, antithyroid drugs for less than 3 months. RNA from PBMCs was the source of the TCR library. These same records also appear under a second study, on T cells in Graves' hyperthyroidism and ophthalmopathy.

The sequence was collected from a man aged 25 to 45 with Graves disease. The gene calls are TRBV6-1 and TRBJ1-5; D gene ambiguous. Sequenced here: peripheral blood mononuclear cells (PBMCs), sampled at new diagnosis, from a patient treated with antithyroid drugs. The CDR3 DNA reads as TGTGCCAGCAGTGAAATTGACGGTCAGCCCCAGCATTTT. Translated: CASSEIDGQPQHF.